This T cell receptor (beta chain) was identified in a study of CD4 and CD8 cells across lung adenocarcinoma regions. Using its own MiXCR run on the PCR reads, TCRdb lists one record per CDR3 protein. The sample lists 5,500 to 7,500 distinct CDR3 sequences; under 55% were seen once. The CDR3 totals 14 residues. Localized lung adenocarcinoma, a non-small cell lung cancer, affected the donors. As for this clonotype: A read error may produce the germline difference seen at one junction end.

This receptor was taken from a female donor with lung adenocarcinoma. The CD4 and CD8 labels of this study may be unreliable. The gene calls are TRBV12-3 or TRBV12-4 and TRBJ2-1; 7 nucleotides align to TRBD2. Sequences were obtained from CD8+ T cells from the center of a lung tumor. Here the CDR3 DNA reads TGTGCGAGCAGTGGGGGGGGTGACCAAGAGACCCAGTATTTC. Residues: CASSGGGDQETQYF.